The entry below describes one TCR beta chain. The data derive from a study of cytomegalovirus exposure and HLA in healthy donors. The PCR employed 60 Vbeta primers together with 13 Jbeta primers. Sequenced by immunoSEQ multiplex PCR; TCRdb stores in-frame clones only, minus some. The sample lists approximately 110,000 clones; about 81% were seen once. Donors were nominally healthy when sampled, though unrecorded immune exposures were likely. Germline values: CDR1 SGDLS, CDR2 YYNGEE. V trimming: 0 bases; J trimming: 9 bases; junction bases outside the gene matches: 6. The CDR3 is 15 amino acids. The TCR originated in a woman aged 30 to 39 in good health and CMV-seronegative. The chain employs TRBV9 and TRBJ2-1; TRBD1 matches at 10 bases. Material for sequencing was PBMCs. The CDR3 loop reads CASSVEWTGGSEQFF. The DNA for the CDR3 is TGTGCCAGCAGCGTAGAGTGGACAGGGGGGAGTGAGCAGTTCTTC.